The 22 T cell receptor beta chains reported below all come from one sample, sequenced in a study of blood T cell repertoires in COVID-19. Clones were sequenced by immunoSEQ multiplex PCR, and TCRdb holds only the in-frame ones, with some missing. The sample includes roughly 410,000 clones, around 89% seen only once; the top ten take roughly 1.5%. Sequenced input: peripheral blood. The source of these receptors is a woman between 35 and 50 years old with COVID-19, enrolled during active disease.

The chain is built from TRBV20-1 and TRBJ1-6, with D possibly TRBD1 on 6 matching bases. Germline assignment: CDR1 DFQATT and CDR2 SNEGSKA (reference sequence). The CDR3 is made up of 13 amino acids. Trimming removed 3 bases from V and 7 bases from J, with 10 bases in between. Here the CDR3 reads CSASRTDNSPLHF. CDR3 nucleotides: TGCAGTGCTAGTCGGACAGACAATTCACCCCTCCACTTT.

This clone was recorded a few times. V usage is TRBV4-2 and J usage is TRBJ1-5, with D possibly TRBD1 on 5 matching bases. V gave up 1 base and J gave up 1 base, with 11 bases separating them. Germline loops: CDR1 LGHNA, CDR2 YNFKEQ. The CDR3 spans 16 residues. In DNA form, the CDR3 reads TGTGCCAGCAGCCAAGGGGGAGGGGAAAGCAATCAGCCCCAGCATTTT. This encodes CASSQGGGESNQPQHF.

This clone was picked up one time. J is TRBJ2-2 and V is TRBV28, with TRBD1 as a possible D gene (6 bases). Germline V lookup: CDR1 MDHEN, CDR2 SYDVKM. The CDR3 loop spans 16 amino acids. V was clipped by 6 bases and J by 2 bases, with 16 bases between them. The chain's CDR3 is CASREHRVGNTGELFF. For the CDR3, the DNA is TGTGCCAGCAGGGAACACAGGGTCGGTAACACCGGGGAGCTGTTTTTT.

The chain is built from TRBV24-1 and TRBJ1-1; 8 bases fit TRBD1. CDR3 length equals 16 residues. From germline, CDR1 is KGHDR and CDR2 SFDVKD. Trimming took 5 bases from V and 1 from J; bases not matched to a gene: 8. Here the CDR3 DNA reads TGTGCCACCAGTGGCCGGACAGGGTCGGGGAACACTGAAGCTTTCTTT. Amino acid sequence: CATSGRTGSGNTEAFF.

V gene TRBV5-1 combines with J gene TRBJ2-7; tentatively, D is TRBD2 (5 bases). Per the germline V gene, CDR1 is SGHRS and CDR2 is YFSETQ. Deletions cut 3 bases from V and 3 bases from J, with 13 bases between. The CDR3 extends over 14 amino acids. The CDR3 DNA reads TGCGCCAGCAGCTCGGAGGCGACGGGCTACGAGCAGTACTTC. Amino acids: CASSSEATGYEQYF.

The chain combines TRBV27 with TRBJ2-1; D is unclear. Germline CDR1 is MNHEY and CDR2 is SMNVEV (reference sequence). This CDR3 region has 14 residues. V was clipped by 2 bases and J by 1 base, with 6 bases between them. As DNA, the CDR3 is TGTGCCAGCAGTTTAGACGGGTCCTACAATGAGCAGTTCTTC. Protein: CASSLDGSYNEQFF.

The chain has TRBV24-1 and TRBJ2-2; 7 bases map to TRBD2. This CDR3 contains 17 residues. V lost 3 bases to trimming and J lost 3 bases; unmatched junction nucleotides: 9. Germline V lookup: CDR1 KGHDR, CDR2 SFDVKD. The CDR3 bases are TGTGCCACCAGTGATGCAACCGGGACTACTCACACCGGGGAGCTGTTTTTT. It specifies CATSDATGTTHTGELFF.

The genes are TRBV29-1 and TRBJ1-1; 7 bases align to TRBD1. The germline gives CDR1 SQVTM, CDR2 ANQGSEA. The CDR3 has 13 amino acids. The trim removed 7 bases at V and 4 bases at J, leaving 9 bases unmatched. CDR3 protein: CSAHRGSATEAFF. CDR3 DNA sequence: TGCAGCGCTCACAGGGGATCAGCCACTGAAGCTTTCTTT.

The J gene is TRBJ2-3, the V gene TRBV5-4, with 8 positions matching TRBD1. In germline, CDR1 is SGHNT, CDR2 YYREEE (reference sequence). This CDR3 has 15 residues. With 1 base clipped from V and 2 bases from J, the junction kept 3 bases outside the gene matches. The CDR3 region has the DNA TGTGCCAGCAGCTTGAGGACAGGGTCCACAGATACGCAGTATTTT. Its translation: CASSLRTGSTDTQYF.

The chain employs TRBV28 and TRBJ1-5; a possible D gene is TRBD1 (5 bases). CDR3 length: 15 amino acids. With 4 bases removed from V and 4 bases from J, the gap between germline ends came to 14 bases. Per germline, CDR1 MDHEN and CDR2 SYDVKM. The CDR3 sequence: CASSYFGGRNQPQHF. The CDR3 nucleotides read TGTGCCAGCAGTTATTTCGGGGGTCGAAATCAGCCCCAGCATTTT.

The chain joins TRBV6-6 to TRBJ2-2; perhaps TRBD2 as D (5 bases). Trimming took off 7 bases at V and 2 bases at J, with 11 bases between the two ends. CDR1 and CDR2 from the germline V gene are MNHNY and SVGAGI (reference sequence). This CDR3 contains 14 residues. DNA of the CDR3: TGTGCCAGCACCCACGAGGGTAACACCGGGGAGCTGTTTTTT. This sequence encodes CASTHEGNTGELFF.

DNA for the CDR3: TGTGCCAGCAGCCAAACCCTTCCGGGACAGGGGGCAAGGCAAAGCAATCAGCCCCAGCATTTT. This codes for CASSQTLPGQGARQSNQPQHF. The V call is TRBV4-2, the J call TRBJ1-5; 12 bases are a match to TRBD1. The V gene's germline CDR1 is LGHNA and CDR2 YNFKEQ. This CDR3 has 21 residues. With 2 bases clipped from V and 1 base from J, the junction kept 15 bases outside the gene matches.

The CDR3 nucleotides are TGTGCCAGCAGCGTAGGGACAGGGGGCCGGAGGCAGTACTTC. Translation gives CASSVGTGGRRQYF. This chain joins TRBV7-2 and TRBJ2-7, with 12 bases fitting TRBD1. Germline assignment: CDR1 SGHTA and CDR2 FQGNSA. The CDR3 spans 14 residues. V shed 5 bases and J 9 bases; nucleotides not matched to a gene: 8.

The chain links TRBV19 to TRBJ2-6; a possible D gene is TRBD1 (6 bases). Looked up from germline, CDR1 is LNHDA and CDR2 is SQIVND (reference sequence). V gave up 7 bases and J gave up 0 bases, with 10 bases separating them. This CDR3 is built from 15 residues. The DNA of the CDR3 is TGTGCCAGTACAGGGGTCTTCTCTGGGGCCAACGTCCTGACTTTC. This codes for CASTGVFSGANVLTF.

CDR3 region: CASSLTQEETQYF. CDR3 DNA: TGTGCCAGCAGCTTAACCCAGGAAGAGACCCAGTACTTC. This chain uses TRBV7-3 with TRBJ2-5; D is uncertain. Germline V CDR1 and CDR2: SGHTA, FQGTGA. The germline V and J ends were trimmed by 0 bases and 3 bases, with 5 bases remaining between them. This CDR3 spans 13 amino acids. Drawing the rest from reference TRBV7-3 and TRBJ2-5, the complete variable domain is GAGVSQTPSNKVTEKGKYVELRCDPISGHTALYWYRQSLGQGPEFLIYFQGTGAADDSGLPNDRFFAVRPEGSVSTLKIQRTERGDSAVYLCASSLTQEETQYFGPGTRLLVL.

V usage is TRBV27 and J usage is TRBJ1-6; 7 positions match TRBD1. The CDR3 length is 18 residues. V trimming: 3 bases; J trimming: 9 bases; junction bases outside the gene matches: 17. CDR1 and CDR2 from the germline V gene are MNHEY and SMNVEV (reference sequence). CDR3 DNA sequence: TGTGCCAGCAGTTTCAAGCCTCCCCTGACAGGGACGAGTTCACCCCTCCACTTT. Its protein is CASSFKPPLTGTSSPLHF.

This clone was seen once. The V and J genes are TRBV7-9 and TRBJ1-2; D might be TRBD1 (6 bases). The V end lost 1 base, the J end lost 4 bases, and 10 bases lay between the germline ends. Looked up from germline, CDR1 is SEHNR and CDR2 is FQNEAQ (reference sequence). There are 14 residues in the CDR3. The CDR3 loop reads CASSLVQGAYGYTF. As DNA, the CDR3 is TGTGCCAGCAGCTTAGTACAGGGTGCCTATGGCTACACCTTC. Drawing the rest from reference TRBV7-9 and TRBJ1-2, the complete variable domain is DTGVSQNPRHKITKRGQNVTFRCDPISEHNRLYWYRQTLGQGPEFLTYFQNEAQLEKSRLLSDRFSAERPKGSFSTLEIQRTEQGDSAMYLCASSLVQGAYGYTFGSGTRLTVV.

CDR3 coding DNA: TGCGCCAGCAGCCAAGACGGACTGAGCCAAGAGACCCAGTACTTC. Its protein product is CASSQDGLSQETQYF. The genes are TRBV4-1 and TRBJ2-5; maybe TRBD2 (5 bases). From germline, CDR1 is MGHRA and CDR2 YSYEKL. Trimming shortened V by 0 bases and J by 1 base, and 9 bases separated the two germline ends. This CDR3 has 15 residues.

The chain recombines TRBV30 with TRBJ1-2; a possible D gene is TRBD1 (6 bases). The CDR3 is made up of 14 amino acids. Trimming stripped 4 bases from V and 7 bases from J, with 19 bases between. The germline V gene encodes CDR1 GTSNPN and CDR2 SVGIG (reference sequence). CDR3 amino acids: CAWTGGGGASGYTF. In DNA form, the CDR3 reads TGTGCCTGGACTGGAGGGGGGGGTGCGTCTGGCTACACCTTC.

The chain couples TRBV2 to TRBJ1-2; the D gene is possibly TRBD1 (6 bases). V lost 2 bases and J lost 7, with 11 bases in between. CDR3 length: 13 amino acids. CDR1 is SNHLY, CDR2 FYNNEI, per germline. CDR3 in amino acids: CASSEMGAAGYTF. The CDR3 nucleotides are TGTGCCAGCAGTGAAATGGGGGCGGCTGGCTACACCTTC.

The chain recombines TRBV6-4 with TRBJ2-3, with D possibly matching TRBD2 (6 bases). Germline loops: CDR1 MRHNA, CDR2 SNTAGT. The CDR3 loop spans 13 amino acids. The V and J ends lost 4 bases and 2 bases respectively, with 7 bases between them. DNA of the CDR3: TGTGCCAGCAGTGCGGGGGTCACAGATACGCAGTATTTT. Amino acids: CASSAGVTDTQYF.

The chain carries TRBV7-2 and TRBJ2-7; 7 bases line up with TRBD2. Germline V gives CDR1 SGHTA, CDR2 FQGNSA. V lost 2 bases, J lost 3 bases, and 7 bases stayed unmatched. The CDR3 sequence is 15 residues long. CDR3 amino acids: CASSLPPGGLYEQYF. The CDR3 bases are TGTGCCAGCAGCTTACCCCCGGGAGGCCTCTACGAGCAGTACTTC.